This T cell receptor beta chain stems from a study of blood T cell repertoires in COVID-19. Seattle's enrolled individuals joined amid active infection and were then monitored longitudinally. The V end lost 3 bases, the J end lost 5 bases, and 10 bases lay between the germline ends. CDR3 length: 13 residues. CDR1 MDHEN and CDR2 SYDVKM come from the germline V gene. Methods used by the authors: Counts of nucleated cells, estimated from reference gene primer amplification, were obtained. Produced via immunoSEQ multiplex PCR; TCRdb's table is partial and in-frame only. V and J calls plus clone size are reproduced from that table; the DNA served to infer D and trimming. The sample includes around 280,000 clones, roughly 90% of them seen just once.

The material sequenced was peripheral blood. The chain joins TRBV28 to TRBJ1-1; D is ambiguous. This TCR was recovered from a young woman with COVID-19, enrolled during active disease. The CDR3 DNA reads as TGTGCCAGCAGTTTCTCCGGGGAGACTGAAGCTTTCTTT. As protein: CASSFSGETEAFF. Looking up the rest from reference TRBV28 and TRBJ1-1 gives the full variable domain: DVKVTQSSRYLVKRTGEKVFLECVQDMDHENMFWYRQDPGLGLRLIYFSYDVKMKEKGDIPEGYSVSREKKERFSLILESASTNQTSMYLCASSFSGETEAFFGQGTRLTVV.